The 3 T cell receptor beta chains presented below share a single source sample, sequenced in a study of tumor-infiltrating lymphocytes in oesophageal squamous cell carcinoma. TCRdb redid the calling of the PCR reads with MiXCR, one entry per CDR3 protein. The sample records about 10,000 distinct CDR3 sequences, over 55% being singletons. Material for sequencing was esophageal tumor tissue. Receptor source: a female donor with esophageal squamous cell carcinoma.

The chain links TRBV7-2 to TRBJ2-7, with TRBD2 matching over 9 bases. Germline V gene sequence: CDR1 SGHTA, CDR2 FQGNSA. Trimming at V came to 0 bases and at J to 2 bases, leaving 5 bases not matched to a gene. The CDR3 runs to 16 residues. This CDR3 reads CASSLAAGGQAYEQYF. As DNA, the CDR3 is TGTGCCAGCAGCTTAGCCGCGGGGGGGCAAGCCTACGAGCAGTACTTC. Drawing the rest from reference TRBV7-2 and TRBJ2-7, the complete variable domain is GAGVSQSPSNKVTEKGKDVELRCDPISGHTALYWYRQSLGQGLEFLIYFQGNSAPDKSGLPSDRFSAERTGGSVSTLTIQRTQQEDSAVYLCASSLAAGGQAYEQYFGPGTRLTVT.

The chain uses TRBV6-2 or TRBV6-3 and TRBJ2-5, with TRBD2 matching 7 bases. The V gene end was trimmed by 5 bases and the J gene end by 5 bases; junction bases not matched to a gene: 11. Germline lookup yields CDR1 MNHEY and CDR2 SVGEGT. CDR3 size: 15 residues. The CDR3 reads CASSDRPAGRETQYF. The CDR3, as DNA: TGTGCCAGCAGTGACCGACCAGCGGGGCGGGAGACCCAGTACTTC.

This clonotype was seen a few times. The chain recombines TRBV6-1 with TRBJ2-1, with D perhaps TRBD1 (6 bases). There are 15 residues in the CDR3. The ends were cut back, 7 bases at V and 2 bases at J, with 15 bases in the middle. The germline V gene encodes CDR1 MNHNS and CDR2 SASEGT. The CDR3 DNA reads TGTGCCAGCAAAGTCAACAGGGCTACCTACAATGAGCAGTTCTTC. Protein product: CASKVNRATYNEQFF.